The clone carrying this TCR beta chain appeared a few times. Antigen: not known. Once extracted for a subset, genomic DNA was divided evenly among several immunoSEQ plates. The protocol was immunoSEQ multiplex PCR, while the TCRdb copy is restricted to in-frame clones and leaves out a portion. The table lists 780,000 or so clones, approximately 72% of them singletons. The data stem from a study of shared clonotypes between healthy human individuals. Study-level points and caveats: Clonotypes not shared had lower generation probabilities than those common to all four donors. In having few donors, the study represented limited genetic and exposure-history diversity. Naive subsets, compared against memory subsets, generally had larger estimated richness values.

Germline values: CDR1 SGHAT, CDR2 FQNNGV. The CDR3 is 15 residues long. V shed 3 bases and J shed 7 bases, with 18 bases lying between them. The genes are TRBV11-2 and TRBJ2-5; possible D gene TRBD2, 5 bases. The material sequenced was memory CD4+ T cells sorted from blood. Sample subset: CD45RA-negative fraction. This clonotype was sampled from a woman aged 25 to 39 in good health. CDR3 residues: CASSFADARGRTQYF. Here the CDR3 DNA reads TGTGCCAGCAGCTTTGCGGACGCGCGTGGGAGGACCCAGTACTTC.